This TCR beta chain appears in the sequencing data of a study of CXCR3-negative and CXCR3-positive naive CD8 T cells. The libraries of TRB cDNA were prepared using 5' RACE with UMI labels. TCRdb reanalyzed the 5' RACE reads, giving one entry per CDR3 protein sequence and no DNA. The sample totals 50,000 to 65,000 distinct CDR3 sequences; its top ten clones hold about 4.6%. The study's findings and limits: Both naive subsets, CXCR3-negative and CXCR3-positive, displayed similar TRBV-TRBJ usage, unlike memory cells. CXCR3-negative naive cells had less hydrophobic TRB CDR3s than did CXCR3-positive naive cells. Expression of CXCR3 was partially reduced after cryopreservation, and fresh PBMCs were used in most assays.

Concerning this clonotype itself: Its specificity is not known.

Germline CDR1 and CDR2: KGHSH and LQKENI. The CDR3 covers 14 residues. The TCR was taken from a human donor in good health. Some clones in this sample may be carry-over from other donors' samples. V is TRBV18 and J is TRBJ2-3. Sequencing was carried out using naive CXCR3- CD8+ T cells from blood. Stated subset: CD45RO-CCR7+CD27+CD95- naive CD8+ T cells lacking CXCR3 (TNR3-). CDR3 loop: CASSPPGLSDTQYF.